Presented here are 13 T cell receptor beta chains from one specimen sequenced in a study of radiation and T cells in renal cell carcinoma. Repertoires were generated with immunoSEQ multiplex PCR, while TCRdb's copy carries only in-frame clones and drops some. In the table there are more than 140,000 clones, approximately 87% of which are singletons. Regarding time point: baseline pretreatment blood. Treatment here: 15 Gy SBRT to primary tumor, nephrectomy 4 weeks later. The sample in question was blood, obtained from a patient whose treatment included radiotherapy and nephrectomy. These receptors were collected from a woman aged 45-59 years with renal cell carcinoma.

CDR3 protein: CASSSDRGRAFF. For the CDR3, the DNA is TGTGCCAGCAGTTCGGACAGGGGGCGAGCTTTCTTT. The rearrangement joins TRBV2 to TRBJ1-1, with TRBD1 matching over 11 bases. Trimming at V came to 5 bases and at J to 10 bases, leaving 3 bases not matched to a gene. Germline assignment: CDR1 SNHLY and CDR2 FYNNEI. This CDR3 spans 12 amino acids.

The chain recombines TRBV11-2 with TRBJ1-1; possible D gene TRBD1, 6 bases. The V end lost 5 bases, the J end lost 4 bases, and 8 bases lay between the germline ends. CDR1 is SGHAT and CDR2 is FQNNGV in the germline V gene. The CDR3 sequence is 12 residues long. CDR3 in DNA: TGTGCCAGCAGCGAAGGGGGCACTGAAGCTTTCTTT. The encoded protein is CASSEGGTEAFF.

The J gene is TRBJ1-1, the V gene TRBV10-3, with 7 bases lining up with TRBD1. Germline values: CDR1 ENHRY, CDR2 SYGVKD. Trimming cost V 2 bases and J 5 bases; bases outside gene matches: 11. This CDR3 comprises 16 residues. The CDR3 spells CAISEARQGSRTEAFF. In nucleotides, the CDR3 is TGTGCCATCAGTGAGGCGAGACAGGGATCAAGAACTGAAGCTTTCTTT.

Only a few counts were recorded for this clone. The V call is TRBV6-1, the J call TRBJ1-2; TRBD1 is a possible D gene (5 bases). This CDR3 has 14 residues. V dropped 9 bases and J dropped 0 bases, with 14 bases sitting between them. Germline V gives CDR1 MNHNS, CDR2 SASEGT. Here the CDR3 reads CASRGDGPNYGYTF. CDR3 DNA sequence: TGTGCCAGTCGAGGGGACGGTCCTAACTATGGCTACACCTTC.

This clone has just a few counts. The CDR3 protein is CASSSTSGSQWETQYF. The CDR3, as DNA: TGCGCCAGCAGCTCCACCTCTGGATCACAGTGGGAGACCCAGTACTTC. This rearrangement joins TRBV5-1 to TRBJ2-5; D gene uncertain. Trimming cost V 3 bases and J 5 bases, with 20 bases left between them. The germline CDR1 and CDR2 sequences are SGHRS and YFSETQ. This CDR3 spans 16 amino acids.

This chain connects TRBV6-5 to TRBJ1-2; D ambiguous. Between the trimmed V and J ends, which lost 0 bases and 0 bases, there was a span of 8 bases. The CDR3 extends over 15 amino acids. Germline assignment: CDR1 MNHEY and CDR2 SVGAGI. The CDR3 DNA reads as TGTGCCAGCAGTTACTCTGGCAGTACTAACTATGGCTACACCTTC. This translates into CASSYSGSTNYGYTF.

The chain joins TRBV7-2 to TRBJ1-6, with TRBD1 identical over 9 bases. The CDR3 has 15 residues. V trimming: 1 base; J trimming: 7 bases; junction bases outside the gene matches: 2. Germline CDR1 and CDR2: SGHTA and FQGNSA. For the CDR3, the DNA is TGTGCCAGCAGCTTAGGGACAGGGGACAATTCACCCCTCCACTTT. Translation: CASSLGTGDNSPLHF.

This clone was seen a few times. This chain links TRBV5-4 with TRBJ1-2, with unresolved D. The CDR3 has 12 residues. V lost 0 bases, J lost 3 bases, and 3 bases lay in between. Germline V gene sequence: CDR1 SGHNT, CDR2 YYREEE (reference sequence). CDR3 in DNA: TGTGCCAGCAGCTTGGATCACTATGGCTACACCTTC. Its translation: CASSLDHYGYTF.

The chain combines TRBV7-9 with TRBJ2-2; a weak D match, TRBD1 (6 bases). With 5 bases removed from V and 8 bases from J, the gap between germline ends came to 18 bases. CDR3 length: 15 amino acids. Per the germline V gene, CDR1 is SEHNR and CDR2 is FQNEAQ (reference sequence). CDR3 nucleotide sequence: TGTGCCAGCAGCCCAAGGACAGTCCTATCGGGGGAGCTGTTTTTT. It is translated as CASSPRTVLSGELFF.

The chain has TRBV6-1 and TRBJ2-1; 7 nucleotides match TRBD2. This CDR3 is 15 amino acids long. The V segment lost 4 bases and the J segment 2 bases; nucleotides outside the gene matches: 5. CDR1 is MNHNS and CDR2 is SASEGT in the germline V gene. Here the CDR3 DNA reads TGTGCCAGCAGTGTAGCGGGCCCCGCCTACAATGAGCAGTTCTTC. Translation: CASSVAGPAYNEQFF.

CDR3 DNA: TGTGCCAGCAGCGCAGATGGGATAAACCAGTACTTC. Translation gives CASSADGINQYF. The chain recombines TRBV9 with TRBJ2-7; D unresolved. V was pared by 3 bases and J by 10 bases, with 14 bases between. The CDR3 length is 12 residues. The germline gives CDR1 SGDLS, CDR2 YYNGEE. The full variable domain, completed using reference TRBV9 and TRBJ2-7, is DSGVTQTPKHLITATGQRVTLRCSPRSGDLSVYWYQQSLDQGLQFLIQYYNGEERAKGNILERFSAQQFPDLHSELNLSSLELGDSALYFCASSADGINQYFGPGTRLTVT.

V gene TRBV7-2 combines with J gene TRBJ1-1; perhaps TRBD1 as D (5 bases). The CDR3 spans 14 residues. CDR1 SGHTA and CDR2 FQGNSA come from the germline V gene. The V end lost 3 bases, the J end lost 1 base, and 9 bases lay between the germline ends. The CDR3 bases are TGTGCCAGCAGCTTGGGACTGTCGAACACTGAAGCTTTCTTT. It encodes CASSLGLSNTEAFF.

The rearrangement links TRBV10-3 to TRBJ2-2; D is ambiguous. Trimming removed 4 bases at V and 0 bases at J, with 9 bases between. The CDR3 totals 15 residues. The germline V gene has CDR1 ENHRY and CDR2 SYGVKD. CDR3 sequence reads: CAISAAGPNTGELFF. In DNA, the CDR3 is TGTGCCATCAGTGCGGCAGGACCGAACACCGGGGAGCTGTTTTTT.